The 27 T cell receptor beta chains presented below share a single source sample, sequenced in a study of T cell changes during pregnancy in multiple sclerosis. Assay used: immunoSEQ multiplex PCR; TCRdb lists only in-frame clones, some missing. The sample yields more than 25,000 clones, approximately 90% seen once. The material sequenced was CD4+ T cells from peripheral blood mononuclear cells, taken in the first trimester of pregnancy. The receptor source for this set is a female donor with multiple sclerosis, enrolled in a pregnancy study.

This chain uses TRBV18 with TRBJ1-1; 9 bases map to TRBD1. After removal of 3 bases from V and 4 bases from J, the junction contained 6 bases not matched to a gene. The CDR3 covers 15 residues. Per germline, CDR1 KGHSH and CDR2 LQKENI. CDR3 loop: CASSPVPGQGTEAFF. The CDR3 region has the DNA TGTGCCAGCTCACCGGTCCCGGGACAGGGCACTGAAGCTTTCTTT.

The genes are TRBV11-2 and TRBJ1-6, with D possibly matching TRBD1 (5 bases). Looked up from germline, CDR1 is SGHAT and CDR2 is FQNNGV. With 4 bases removed from V and 8 bases from J, the gap between germline ends came to 15 bases. This CDR3 has 15 residues. CDR3 nucleotides: TGTGCCAGCAGCTCGATTCGGACGGGGGATTCACCCCTCCACTTT. This sequence encodes CASSSIRTGDSPLHF.

The rearrangement joins TRBV9 to TRBJ1-1; maybe TRBD1 (6 bases). Trimming removed 3 bases from V and 1 base from J, with 13 bases in between. The CDR3 loop spans 15 amino acids. Germline CDR1 and CDR2: SGDLS and YYNGEE. The CDR3 spells CASSGMGHQNTEAFF. The CDR3 bases are TGTGCCAGCAGCGGCATGGGACACCAGAACACTGAAGCTTTCTTT.

The chain recombines TRBV7-2 with TRBJ1-6; tentative D call: TRBD1 (6 bases). V was pared by 5 bases and J by 3 bases, with 11 bases between. The CDR3 sequence is 15 residues long. Germline CDR1 reads SGHTA; CDR2 reads FQGNSA. Here the CDR3 DNA reads TGTGCCAGCAGCCCCAGACAGGACTATAATTCACCCCTCCACTTT. Amino acid sequence: CASSPRQDYNSPLHF.

The V and J genes are TRBV4-3 and TRBJ2-5, with TRBD1 matching over 12 bases. The J segment lost 6 bases and the V segment lost 3 bases, leaving 8 bases of the junction unmatched. Germline lookup yields CDR1 LGHNA and CDR2 YSLEER. The CDR3 runs to 16 residues. CDR3 loop: CASSQPRDRGRQTQYF. DNA for the CDR3: TGCGCCAGCAGCCAGCCCCGGGACAGGGGGCGGCAGACCCAGTACTTC.

The CDR3 nucleotides are TGTGCCAGCAGGAGACAGGGAATAGGACCCCAGCATTTT. It translates to CASRRQGIGPQHF. The chain links TRBV6-1 to TRBJ1-5; 7 bases align to TRBD1. This CDR3 region has 13 residues. Trimming cost V 6 bases and J 10 bases; bases outside gene matches: 9. Germline-derived CDR1 and CDR2 are MNHNS and SASEGT.

J is TRBJ1-4 and V is TRBV4-1; a weak D match, TRBD1 (5 bases). The CDR3 loop spans 17 amino acids. The germline V gene encodes CDR1 MGHRA and CDR2 YSYEKL. The germline V and J ends were trimmed by 2 bases and 0 bases, with 13 bases remaining between them. CDR3 region: CASSQITGTTTNEKLFF. The CDR3 DNA follows: TGCGCCAGCAGCCAAATAACAGGCACAACAACTAATGAAAAACTGTTTTTT.

This chain links TRBV5-4 with TRBJ2-7, with D unclear. The CDR3 runs to 16 residues. V was pared by 4 bases and J by 5 bases, with 22 bases between. Per germline, CDR1 SGHNT and CDR2 YYREEE (reference sequence). In DNA, the CDR3 is TGTGCCAGCAGCCCCGCTAGATTAGCCGATACTAACGAGCAGTACTTC. Protein product: CASSPARLADTNEQYF.

This chain uses TRBV30 with TRBJ1-2; the match to TRBD1 covers 7 bases. Unmatched junction bases numbered 7, after V lost 5 bases and J lost 4 bases. Germline V gene sequence: CDR1 GTSNPN, CDR2 SVGIG (reference sequence). The CDR3 is made up of 13 amino acids. This CDR3 is CAWGRDSGYGYTF. The CDR3 DNA sequence: TGTGCCTGGGGCCGGGACAGTGGCTATGGCTACACCTTC. The whole variable domain, remainder taken from reference TRBV30 and TRBJ1-2, is SQTIHQWPATLVQPVGSPLSLECTVEGTSNPNLYWYRQAAGRGLQLLFYSVGIGQISSEVPQNLSASRPQDRQFILSSKKLLLSDSGFYLCAWGRDSGYGYTFGSGTRLTVV.

This clone has a single count. V usage is TRBV4-1 and J usage is TRBJ1-4; possible D gene TRBD1, 5 bases. Germline V CDR1 and CDR2: MGHRA, YSYEKL. There are 15 residues in the CDR3. Trimming removed 4 bases at V and 0 bases at J, with 9 bases between. The CDR3 protein is CASSPREATNEKLFF. In DNA form, the CDR3 reads TGCGCCAGCAGCCCCAGGGAAGCAACTAATGAAAAACTGTTTTTT.

J is TRBJ2-1 and V is TRBV5-1, with D perhaps matching TRBD1 (6 bases). Germline assignment: CDR1 SGHRS and CDR2 YFSETQ. The germline V and J ends were trimmed by 5 bases and 4 bases, with 19 bases remaining between them. This CDR3 contains 16 residues. Here the CDR3 reads CASSLPLQGSYNEQFF. The DNA for the CDR3 is TGCGCCAGCAGTCTCCCGTTACAGGGCTCTTACAATGAGCAGTTCTTC.

V gene TRBV18 combines with J gene TRBJ1-2; 9 bases fit TRBD1. Germline V CDR1 and CDR2: KGHSH, LQKENI. CDR3 length equals 14 residues. V dropped 6 bases and J dropped 7; count of bases not matched to a gene: 9. The CDR3 DNA follows: TGTGCCAGCTCGTCGGAGGGACAGGGTGTTGGCTACACCTTC. This translates into CASSSEGQGVGYTF.

The chain couples TRBV7-9 to TRBJ1-4; TRBD1 agrees at 9 bases. The CDR3 length is 19 residues. CDR1 and CDR2 (germline): SEHNR, FQNEAQ (reference sequence). V was clipped by 5 bases and J by 6 bases; unmatched bases: 19. Here the CDR3 reads CASSKSAGTRDRVYEKLFF. In DNA, the CDR3 is TGTGCCAGCAGCAAAAGCGCGGGGACTCGGGACAGGGTGTATGAAAAACTGTTTTTT.

This clone was seen only once. The CDR3, as DNA: TGTGCCAGCAGCTCGCAGGGGCACGGCTACACCTTC. The encoded protein is CASSSQGHGYTF. The chain is built from TRBV7-9 and TRBJ1-2, with D possibly TRBD1 on 6 matching bases. Germline assignment: CDR1 SEHNR and CDR2 FQNEAQ (reference sequence). This CDR3 is 12 amino acids long. Trimming cost V 4 bases and J 8 bases, with 11 bases left between them.

The table lists this clone with a few counts. This sequence joins TRBV30 and TRBJ1-5, with TRBD1 as a possible D gene (6 bases). With 3 bases removed from V and 4 bases from J, the gap between germline ends came to 16 bases. This CDR3 spans 15 amino acids. Germline V CDR1 and CDR2: GTSNPN, SVGIG (reference sequence). In nucleotides, the CDR3 is TGTGCCTGGAGGCTCTCGGACAGCCGGAATCAGCCCCAGCATTTT. Encoded protein: CAWRLSDSRNQPQHF.

The chain has TRBV18 and TRBJ1-4; TRBD1 is a possible D gene (6 bases). Trimming cost V 4 bases and J 7 bases, with 7 bases left between them. Germline CDR1 is KGHSH and CDR2 is LQKENI. This CDR3 is built from 12 residues. The CDR3 nucleotides read TGTGCCAGCTCACTACAGGGTGAAAAACTGTTTTTT. It encodes CASSLQGEKLFF.

This chain links TRBV18 with TRBJ2-5; D perhaps matches TRBD1 (5 bases). TRBJ2-7 explains the end of the DNA better; the J call may be wrong. The CDR3 length is 18 residues. Germline V gives CDR1 KGHSH, CDR2 LQKENI. The CDR3 nucleotides are TGTGCCAGCTCACCACGGATAGGGGTGGAGAGTGTCCCCTACGAGCAGTACTTC. Its translation: CASSPRIGVESVPYEQYF.

The chain joins TRBV6-6 to TRBJ2-2; the match to TRBD2 covers 11 bases. The CDR3 length is 16 residues. Germline lookup yields CDR1 MNHNY and CDR2 SVGAGI (reference sequence). Losses at the gene ends were 6 bases for V and 5 bases for J; bases not matched to a gene: 8. DNA of the CDR3: TGTGCCAGCAGAATACTTAGCGGGGGGGCAACCGGGGAGCTGTTTTTT. It translates to CASRILSGGATGELFF.

Here the CDR3 DNA reads TGCGCCAGCAGCGGGGCGGGGGGGCCGACAAATGAGCAGTTCTTC. Its translation is CASSGAGGPTNEQFF. The chain carries TRBV5-1 and TRBJ2-1; TRBD2 matches at 9 bases. This CDR3 contains 15 residues. V lost 4 bases and J lost 7; bases outside the gene matches: 9. Germline V gives CDR1 SGHRS, CDR2 YFSETQ. The whole variable domain, remainder taken from reference TRBV5-1 and TRBJ2-1, is KAGVTQTPRYLIKTRGQQVTLSCSPISGHRSVSWYQQTPGQGLQFLFEYFSETQRNKGNFPGRFSGRQFSNSRSEMNVSTLELGDSALYLCASSGAGGPTNEQFFGPGTRLTVL.

V is TRBV5-1 and J is TRBJ1-4; TRBD1 aligns across 7 bases. V gave up 2 bases and J gave up 4 bases; unmatched junction bases: 2. The CDR3 runs to 14 residues. Germline V gene data show CDR1 as SGHRS and CDR2 as YFSETQ. Here the CDR3 DNA reads TGCGCCAGCAGCTTTGGGACAGTTAATGAAAAACTGTTTTTT. Amino acid sequence: CASSFGTVNEKLFF.

Only one count was recorded for this clone. The CDR3 DNA follows: TGTGCCAGCAGCTCGGACAGGGGGGGAGACAATGAGCAGTTCTTC. Translating it yields CASSSDRGGDNEQFF. V gene TRBV5-4 combines with J gene TRBJ2-1, with 10 bases that match TRBD1. Trimming at V came to 3 bases and at J to 5 bases, leaving 5 bases not matched to a gene. The CDR3 length is 15 residues. The germline V gene has CDR1 SGHNT and CDR2 YYREEE (reference sequence).

Concerning this clone itself: The same CDR3 can be traced to other DNA sequences in this sample. The rearrangement joins TRBV7-3 to TRBJ1-1; D unresolved. Per germline, CDR1 SGHTA and CDR2 FQGTGA. Trimming removed 0 bases at V and 1 base at J, with 6 bases between. The CDR3 has 14 residues. The CDR3 nucleotides read TGTGCCAGCAGCTTAACGGGAGGGAACACTGAAGCTTTCTTT. Its protein product is CASSLTGGNTEAFF.

This chain connects TRBV10-3 to TRBJ2-7, with D possibly TRBD2 on 6 matching bases. CDR1 and CDR2 (germline): ENHRY, SYGVKD. The V and J ends lost 2 bases and 3 bases respectively, with 11 bases between them. This CDR3 is 14 amino acids long. CDR3 DNA sequence: TGTGCCATCAGTGAGATTCTCGGGAGCTACGAGCAGTACTTC. It yields the protein CAISEILGSYEQYF.

This chain connects TRBV28 to TRBJ1-2, with a possible D match to TRBD1 (6 bases). Between the trimmed V and J ends, which lost 10 bases and 6 bases, there was a span of 15 bases. The germline gives CDR1 MDHEN, CDR2 SYDVKM. The CDR3 covers 12 residues. The DNA for the CDR3 is TGTGCCATCTCTTGGGGGCTCAATGGCTACACCTTC. Amino acids: CAISWGLNGYTF.

The chain joins TRBV23-1 to TRBJ1-1; no clear D. TRBV23-1 is an open reading frame, and its role is uncertain. This CDR3 has 19 residues. Trimming shortened V by 0 bases and J by 2 bases, and 22 bases separated the two germline ends. CDR3 amino acids: CASSQSRPGTYYLNTEAFF. The CDR3 coding sequence is TGCGCCAGCAGTCAATCGCGGCCCGGCACTTACTACCTAAACACTGAAGCTTTCTTT.

J is TRBJ1-2 and V is TRBV9; 10 bases agree with TRBD1. This CDR3 is built from 16 residues. Germline CDR1 reads SGDLS; CDR2 reads YYNGEE. Germline trimming cut 0 bases from V and 6 bases from J; bases unmatched to any gene: 8. The CDR3 region is CASSVVPGTGENGYTF. In DNA form, the CDR3 reads TGTGCCAGCAGCGTAGTCCCCGGGACAGGGGAAAATGGCTACACCTTC.

The chain is built from TRBV30 and TRBJ1-6, with D perhaps TRBD1 (5 bases). Between the trimmed V and J ends, which lost 4 bases and 10 bases, there was a span of 11 bases. CDR1 is GTSNPN and CDR2 is SVGIG in the germline V gene (reference sequence). The CDR3 extends over 12 amino acids. CDR3 in amino acids: CAWNDGGSPLHF. The CDR3, as DNA: TGTGCCTGGAACGACGGGGGATCACCCCTCCACTTT.